The 2 T cell receptor beta chains below all came from one sample that was sequenced in a study of blood T cells in healthy people across ages (dated by TCRdb to 2015 to 2017). Library creation used 5' RACE. The instrument was an Illumina HiSeq 2500. A second roughly 6 to 12 cycle PCR used a sample-barcoded 5' primer and a J-beta primer mix. The raw public reads went through TCRdb reprocessing: fastp at Q25, MiXCR clone calling, in-frame beta chains kept. Rows with a matching CDR3 protein are joined into one entry that keeps the most common DNA and genes. For this sample there are about 1,400,000 distinct CDR3 sequences; around 59% appear just once. The ten most abundant clones make up 5% to 7% of the sample. The specimen sequenced was blood. These receptor sequences come from a man between 18 and 35 years old in good health.

The rearrangement uses TRBV29-1 and TRBJ2-5; tentative D call: TRBD2 (6 bases). Matching the DNA end better, TRBJ2-7 makes the J call doubtful. The CDR3 has 14 residues. Germline V lookup: CDR1 SQVTM, CDR2 ANQGSEA. The CDR3 here is CSVEMVGGKYEQYF. CDR3 sequence (DNA): TGCAGCGTTGAAATGGTTGGGGGGAAGTACGAGCAGTACTTC.

This sequence joins TRBV20-1 and TRBJ2-1, with 8 bases identical to TRBD2. Germline-derived CDR1 and CDR2 are DFQATT and SNEGSKA (reference sequence). V lost 5 bases to trimming and J lost 0 bases; unmatched junction nucleotides: 0. The CDR3 is 13 residues long. The CDR3 spells CSAGTSSYNEQFF. The CDR3, as DNA: TGCAGTGCTGGGACTAGCTCCTACAATGAGCAGTTCTTC.